The 32 T cell receptor beta chains in this list originate from one sample, sequenced in a study of radiotherapy plus CTLA-4 blockade in lung cancer. Libraries were prepared by immunoSEQ multiplex PCR; TCRdb keeps only in-frame clonotypes and omits some of them. Among just over 60,000 clones listed, 60% to 85% were seen once. Material: peripheral blood, obtained from a patient treated with radiotherapy plus ipilimumab. These receptors all stem from a human donor with non-small cell lung cancer who had a complete response to radiotherapy plus ipilimumab.

The chain is built from TRBV25-1 and TRBJ1-1; D gene uncertain. The CDR3 is 13 residues long. With 10 bases removed from V and 3 bases from J, the gap between germline ends came to 15 bases. Germline V lookup: CDR1 MGHDK, CDR2 SYGVNS. Here the CDR3 reads CAIRLGWDTEAFF. The CDR3 bases are TGTGCCATCCGGCTAGGGTGGGACACTGAAGCTTTCTTT.

The chain carries TRBV5-1 and TRBJ1-2; possibly TRBD1 for D (6 bases). The CDR3 contains 12 residues. Looked up from germline, CDR1 is SGHRS and CDR2 is YFSETQ. The ends were cut back, 2 bases at V and 8 bases at J, with 10 bases in the middle. CDR3 nucleotides: TGCGCCAGCAGCTTTGGACAGAAGGGCTACACCTTC. This translates into CASSFGQKGYTF.

The V gene is TRBV15, the J gene TRBJ1-6; 8 nucleotides align to TRBD1. Germline lookup yields CDR1 LNHNV and CDR2 YYDKDF (reference sequence). V shed 3 bases, J shed 7 bases, and the junction held 5 bases outside the gene matches. The CDR3 has 15 residues. CDR3: CATSRQGQGNSPLHF. In DNA, the CDR3 is TGTGCCACCAGCAGGCAAGGACAGGGAAATTCACCCCTCCACTTT.

V usage is TRBV11-3 and J usage is TRBJ2-2, with TRBD1 as a possible D gene (6 bases). CDR3 length: 17 residues. Between the trimmed V and J ends, which lost 3 bases and 1 base, there was a span of 15 bases. Per the germline V gene, CDR1 is SGHNT and CDR2 is YENEEA. CDR3 DNA sequence: TGTGCCAGCAGCTTTGGGGCCGGGACAAAGAACACCGGGGAGCTGTTTTTT. This translates into CASSFGAGTKNTGELFF.

This clone was seen once. This rearrangement joins TRBV5-1 to TRBJ2-1; no clear D. This CDR3 spans 13 amino acids. V lost 3 bases and J lost 5, with 9 bases in between. Germline CDR1 reads SGHRS; CDR2 reads YFSETQ. CDR3 protein: CASSSLTHNEQFF. In DNA form, the CDR3 reads TGCGCCAGCAGCTCCCTGACTCACAATGAGCAGTTCTTC.

The gene calls are TRBV5-3 and TRBJ1-6, with 8 bases lining up with TRBD1. TRBV5-3 is sorted into the ORF group, with uncertain function. The length of the CDR3 is 15 residues. The V gene end was trimmed by 8 bases and the J gene end by 6 bases; junction bases not matched to a gene: 10. The CDR3 loop is CASSRLDRGNSPLHF. The CDR3 DNA sequence: TGTGCCAGCAGCCGACTCGACAGGGGTAATTCACCCCTCCACTTT.

The rearrangement joins TRBV7-6 to TRBJ2-3; D remains unclear. CDR3 size: 15 residues. Germline-derived CDR1 and CDR2 are SGHVS and FNYEAQ. V lost 2 bases and J 0 bases, leaving 9 bases between the germline ends. The CDR3 sequence is CASSLKTWSTDTQYF. The CDR3 DNA sequence: TGTGCCAGCAGCTTAAAAACATGGAGCACAGATACGCAGTATTTT.

The rearrangement uses TRBV4-1 and TRBJ1-3; D unclear. Trimming took off 1 base at V and 5 bases at J, with 0 bases between the two ends. This CDR3 has 11 residues. CDR1 is MGHRA and CDR2 is YSYEKL in the germline V gene. The CDR3 here is CASSQGNTIYF. The CDR3 bases are TGCGCCAGCAGCCAAGGAAACACCATATATTTT.

The chain recombines TRBV7-8 with TRBJ2-1; no clear D gene. Looked up from germline, CDR1 is SGHVS and CDR2 is FQNEAQ. The CDR3 is made up of 13 amino acids. With 3 bases removed from V and 5 bases from J, the gap between germline ends came to 8 bases. The CDR3 DNA reads TGTGCCAGCAGCTTCTCGTTAAACAATGAGCAGTTCTTC. Amino acids: CASSFSLNNEQFF.

The chain couples TRBV9 to TRBJ2-2, with D unclear. Trimming shortened V by 1 base and J by 5 bases, and 9 bases separated the two germline ends. The CDR3 length is 14 residues. Germline values: CDR1 SGDLS, CDR2 YYNGEE. Here the CDR3 reads CASSVSPVTGELFF. The DNA for the CDR3 is TGTGCCAGCAGCGTAAGCCCGGTGACCGGGGAGCTGTTTTTT.

This clone has only one observation. The rearrangement uses TRBV7-2 and TRBJ1-2; D is uncertain. The V end lost 6 bases, the J end lost 4 bases, and 12 bases lay between the germline ends. Germline assignment: CDR1 SGHTA and CDR2 FQGNSA. The CDR3 loop spans 13 amino acids. The CDR3 nucleotides read TGTGCCAGCAGAACAGTGAGGTCCTATGGCTACACCTTC. It specifies CASRTVRSYGYTF.

This chain joins TRBV6-6 and TRBJ1-1; D is uncertain. V was trimmed by 7 bases and J by 1 base, leaving 7 bases between them. CDR1 is MNHNY, CDR2 SVGAGI, per germline (reference sequence). This CDR3 has 12 amino acids. The CDR3 DNA reads as TGTGCCAGCATATTGGAGAACACTGAAGCTTTCTTT. This encodes CASILENTEAFF.

The gene calls are TRBV7-9 and TRBJ2-2; D gene unclear. The V end was cut by 4 bases, the J end by 2 bases, with 11 bases between. The CDR3 consists of 15 residues. CDR1 SEHNR and CDR2 FQNEAQ come from the germline V gene (reference sequence). For the CDR3, the DNA is TGTGCCAGCAGCTCTGTCGACCTCAACACCGGGGAGCTGTTTTTT. Translated: CASSSVDLNTGELFF. The entire variable domain, with the rest obtained from reference TRBV7-9 and TRBJ2-2, is as follows: DTGVSQNPRHKITKRGQNVTFRCDPISEHNRLYWYRQTLGQGPEFLTYFQNEAQLEKSRLLSDRFSAERPKGSFSTLEIQRTEQGDSAMYLCASSSVDLNTGELFFGEGSRLTVL.

This chain links TRBV14 with TRBJ2-7; D is undetermined. The V gene's germline CDR1 is SGHDN and CDR2 FVKESK. The V gene lost 1 base and the J gene lost 1 base, with 8 bases spanning the gap. CDR3 length: 14 amino acids. Here the CDR3 DNA reads TGTGCCAGCAGCCAAGGACGGACGTCCTACGAGCAGTACTTC. Its translation: CASSQGRTSYEQYF.

The gene calls are TRBV7-2 and TRBJ2-5, with D tentatively TRBD1 (5 bases). CDR1 SGHTA and CDR2 FQGNSA come from the germline V gene. The CDR3 has 13 residues. V lost 6 bases to trimming and J lost 5 bases, with 13 bases between them. CDR3 sequence (DNA): TGTGCCAGCAGGGACACCAATGAGGAGACCCAGTACTTC. Residues: CASRDTNEETQYF.

This chain joins TRBV27 and TRBJ2-2; D not resolved. Trimming took off 0 bases at V and 4 bases at J, with 12 bases between the two ends. The V gene's germline CDR1 is MNHEY and CDR2 SMNVEV (reference sequence). This CDR3 region has 16 residues. The CDR3 DNA sequence: TGTGCCAGCAGTTTATCGATGCTCTTACCCACCGGGGAGCTGTTTTTT. Translated: CASSLSMLLPTGELFF.

V usage is TRBV5-1 and J usage is TRBJ2-5, with D perhaps matching TRBD1 (6 bases). CDR1 is SGHRS and CDR2 is YFSETQ in the germline V gene. The length of the CDR3 is 13 residues. V lost 4 bases to trimming and J lost 5 bases, with 12 bases between them. CDR3 DNA: TGCGCCAGCAGCCGGGACAACTCTGAGACCCAGTACTTC. Protein product: CASSRDNSETQYF.

This rearrangement joins TRBV4-1 to TRBJ2-7, with a possible D match to TRBD1 (7 bases). The CDR3 covers 15 residues. Trimming cost V 3 bases and J 5 bases, with 17 bases left between them. Germline V CDR1 and CDR2: MGHRA, YSYEKL. The CDR3 loop is CASSQVSGGHNEQYF. The CDR3 DNA follows: TGCGCCAGCAGCCAGGTCTCAGGGGGGCACAACGAGCAGTACTTC.

In the case of this clone: The same CDR3 also results from other DNA sequences found in this sample. V usage is TRBV18 and J usage is TRBJ1-4; D ambiguous. Germline loops: CDR1 KGHSH, CDR2 LQKENI. The CDR3 is made up of 15 amino acids. V lost 6 bases, J lost 0 bases, and 11 bases lay in between. The CDR3 coding sequence is TGTGCCAGCTCGCCAAAGGAATCAACTAATGAAAAACTGTTTTTT. Translation: CASSPKESTNEKLFF.

In its sample, this clone was seen once. This sequence joins TRBV7-9 and TRBJ1-1; D perhaps matches TRBD1 (6 bases). Germline assignment: CDR1 SEHNR and CDR2 FQNEAQ (reference sequence). V gave up 8 bases and J gave up 1 base, with 17 bases separating them. The CDR3 is 15 residues long. As DNA, the CDR3 is TGTGCCAGCCGGAGGGGGGCAGATAAGAACACTGAAGCTTTCTTT. Protein product: CASRRGADKNTEAFF.

The chain recombines TRBV20-1 with TRBJ1-1; a possible D gene is TRBD1 (5 bases). This CDR3 is 11 amino acids long. Looked up from germline, CDR1 is DFQATT and CDR2 is SNEGSKA (reference sequence). V shed 8 bases and J shed 3 bases, with 10 bases lying between them. The CDR3 DNA reads TGCAGTACCGACAGTGACACTGAAGCTTTCTTT. Its protein is CSTDSDTEAFF.

V and J are TRBV7-9 and TRBJ2-3; D is unclear. Germline CDR1 SEHNR, CDR2 FQNEAQ (reference sequence). V shed 5 bases and J shed 3 bases, with 12 bases lying between them. The length of the CDR3 is 14 residues. The CDR3: CASSPAGRTDTQYF. CDR3 sequence (DNA): TGTGCCAGCAGCCCCGCCGGTAGGACAGATACGCAGTATTTT.

This clone was counted between two and nine times. This chain connects TRBV6-5 to TRBJ2-7; TRBD1 or TRBD2 may be the D gene (5 bases each). Germline V gene data show CDR1 as MNHEY and CDR2 as SVGAGI. Trimming pared 4 bases from V and 7 bases from J, leaving 14 bases between. The CDR3 extends over 13 amino acids. The CDR3: CASSSGWGNEQYV. CDR3 nucleotide sequence: TGTGCCAGCAGTTCCGGATGGGGGAATGAGCAGTACGTC.

This chain joins TRBV7-2 and TRBJ1-5; no reliable D call. V was shortened by 5 bases and J by 2 bases, with 10 bases between the two germline ends. This CDR3 has 14 amino acids. From germline, CDR1 is SGHTA and CDR2 FQGNSA. The CDR3 bases are TGTGCCAGCAGCCCGGAGGCCGGCAATCAGCCCCAGCATTTT. Translation gives CASSPEAGNQPQHF.

This rearrangement joins TRBV29-1 to TRBJ2-4; D not certain. Per the germline V gene, CDR1 is SQVTM and CDR2 is ANQGSEA. CDR3 length equals 13 residues. V was shortened by 3 bases and J by 1 base, with 7 bases between the two germline ends. CDR3 nucleotide sequence: TGCAGCGTTGACGGCAAGGCCAAAAACATTCAGTACTTC. Its translation is CSVDGKAKNIQYF.

V gene TRBV10-3 combines with J gene TRBJ2-3; TRBD2 aligns across 13 bases. After removal of 3 bases from V and 6 bases from J, the junction contained 9 bases not matched to a gene. Germline CDR1 and CDR2: ENHRY and SYGVKD. This CDR3 has 17 amino acids. The CDR3 reads CAISEQLAGGPGDTQYF. The CDR3 DNA follows: TGTGCCATCAGTGAACAACTAGCGGGGGGGCCGGGGGATACGCAGTATTTT.

The rearrangement uses TRBV4-1 and TRBJ2-2; D possibly corresponds to TRBD2 (5 bases). Trimming took 0 bases from V and 0 from J, leaving 14 bases between them. Germline V gene data show CDR1 as MGHRA and CDR2 as YSYEKL. The CDR3 extends over 18 amino acids. In DNA, the CDR3 is TGCGCCAGCAGCCAAGACCCCGGGGTACAATCGAACACCGGGGAGCTGTTTTTT. Translated: CASSQDPGVQSNTGELFF.

The gene calls are TRBV27 and TRBJ1-5; weak D call: TRBD1 (5 bases). Per germline, CDR1 MNHEY and CDR2 SMNVEV (reference sequence). This CDR3 comprises 15 residues. Trimming pared 8 bases from V and 1 base from J, leaving 15 bases between. The CDR3 here is CASRSGVISNQPQHF. For the CDR3, the DNA is TGTGCCAGCCGCTCGGGGGTTATAAGCAATCAGCCCCAGCATTTT.

The chain links TRBV7-2 to TRBJ2-1; 12 bases are a match to TRBD2. The V gene's germline CDR1 is SGHTA and CDR2 FQGNSA. This CDR3 has 14 amino acids. Trimming removed 1 base from V and 13 bases from J; junction bases left unmatched: 5. The CDR3 spells CASSLVRTSGVQFF. The CDR3 DNA follows: TGTGCCAGCAGCTTAGTTCGGACTAGCGGGGTTCAGTTCTTC.

This clone has only one observation. One end of the junction is discordant with germline, which a read error may explain. J is TRBJ2-3 and V is TRBV6-6, with a tentative D call TRBD2 (5 bases). CDR1 is MNHNY and CDR2 is SVGAGI in the germline V gene (reference sequence). CDR3 length: 16 amino acids. This chain's CDR3 is CASIHGRESLGDTRYF. CDR3 bases: TGTGCCAGCATCCACGGTAGGGAGTCCCTTGGAGATACGCGGTATTTT.

This chain connects TRBV2 to TRBJ1-3, with D maybe TRBD1 (6 bases). Trimming pared 6 bases from V and 1 base from J, leaving 13 bases between. This CDR3 spans 15 amino acids. The germline V gene encodes CDR1 SNHLY and CDR2 FYNNEI. The CDR3 DNA reads TGTGCCAGCAGCTCAGGGGTCGAATCTGGAAACACCATATATTTT. It is translated as CASSSGVESGNTIYF.

The rearrangement links TRBV7-9 to TRBJ1-1, with D perhaps TRBD1 (6 bases). Trimming shortened V by 3 bases and J by 5 bases, and 13 bases separated the two germline ends. Germline V lookup: CDR1 SEHNR, CDR2 FQNEAQ (reference sequence). The CDR3 spans 14 residues. Written as DNA, the CDR3 is TGTGCCAGCAGCTTTTTGGGGGCGGGGACTGAAGCTTTCTTT. It codes for CASSFLGAGTEAFF.